This T cell receptor beta chain was sequenced during a study of blood T cell repertoires in COVID-19. Looking at the study overall: Sites in the United States, Italy and Spain provided acute and convalescent COVID-19 samples.

The CDR3 runs 16 residues. Trimming took 1 base from V and 2 from J; bases not matched to a gene: 4. Germline V CDR1 and CDR2: SGHAT, FQNNGV. Data came from immunoSEQ multiplex PCR; TCRdb stores just in-frame clones and leaves some out. The sample has about 68,000 clones, 75% to 95% seen once; the top ten hold roughly 7.2%. This chain uses TRBV11-2 with TRBJ1-5, with TRBD1 matching over 8 bases. Sequencing input: peripheral blood. The origin of this receptor is a human donor in a cohort sampled during active COVID-19. CDR3 sequence: CASSLAGGAGNQPQHF. The CDR3 nucleotides read TGTGCCAGCAGCTTAGCAGGGGGCGCGGGCAATCAGCCCCAGCATTTT.